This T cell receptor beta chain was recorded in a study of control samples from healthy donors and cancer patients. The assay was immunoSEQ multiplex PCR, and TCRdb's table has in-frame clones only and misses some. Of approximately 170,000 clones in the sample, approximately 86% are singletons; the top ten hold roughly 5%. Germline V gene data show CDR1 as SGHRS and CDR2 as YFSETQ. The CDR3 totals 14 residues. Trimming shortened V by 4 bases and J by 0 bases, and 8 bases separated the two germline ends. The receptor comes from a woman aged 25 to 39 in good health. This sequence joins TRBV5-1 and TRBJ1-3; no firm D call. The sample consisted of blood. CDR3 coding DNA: TGCGCCAGCAGCGGAGGAGTCTCTGGAAACACCATATATTTT. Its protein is CASSGGVSGNTIYF.